This TCR beta chain came from a study of T-cell memory formation after mild COVID-19. About the study: Each donor largely had its own TCR clusters.

This clonotype occurred a few times. The antigen is not known. Whole-study results and caveats: Pre-infection memory contained some responding clones, which suggested that cross-reactive memory had joined. CM and EM subsets held most contracting CD4+ clones; EMRA held CD8+ ones. What remained unconfirmed was the SARS-CoV-2 specificity of second-wave clones peaking on day 37.

MiXCR, applied by TCRdb to the 5' RACE reads, yields one record per CDR3 protein. This table holds under 250,000 distinct CDR3 sequences, around 27% found once. Sequencing input: PBMCs or a T cell subset sorted from them (not recorded which). The TCR originated in an adult woman who had mild COVID-19 (a few samples of this study predate the infection). Cell type and time point are not known.

CDR3 sequence reads: CASTRSVNTEAFF. CDR3 sequence (DNA): TGTGCCAGCACACGGAGTGTGAACACTGAAGCTTTCTTT. The chain links TRBV25-1 to TRBJ1-1, with D unclear. The CDR3 has 13 amino acids. V lost 7 bases and J lost 0, with 9 bases in between. Germline loops: CDR1 MGHDK, CDR2 SYGVNS.